This is a list of T cell receptor beta chains from one sample in a study of shared clonotypes between healthy human individuals. The protocol was immunoSEQ multiplex PCR, while the TCRdb copy is restricted to in-frame clones and leaves out a portion. The data contain about 2 million clones, about 94% of them singletons. Sequencing used naive CD8+ T cells sorted from blood. These TCRs come from a man between 18 and 35 years old in good health. CDR3s include the opening cysteine and the closing phenylalanine or tryptophan. A D gene is named only where the DNA matches it firmly. Clone size is given for some rows only: seen once, a few or many times, or a class if the clone is expanded.

clone_size d_call j_call v_call cdr3_nt cdr3_aa
NA TRBD1 TRBJ2-4 TRBV2 TGTGCCAGCAGACAGGGGTTCTTAGCCAAAAACATTCAGTACTTC CASRQGFLAKNIQYF
NA TRBD1 TRBJ2-7 TRBV7-3 TGTGCCAGCAGCCCGGACAGGAGCTCCTACGAGCAGTACTTC CASSPDRSSYEQYF
NA NA TRBJ1-2 TRBV11-2 TGTGCCAGCAGCGCGGGACGGTCCTACTATGGCTACACCTTC CASSAGRSYYGYTF
NA TRBD2 TRBJ2-1 TRBV9 TGTGCCAGCAGCGTAGCTTGGGGCCTAGCGGGGATGGATGAGCAGTTCTTC CASSVAWGLAGMDEQFF
NA TRBD1 TRBJ2-7 TRBV2 TGTGCCAGCAGCAACTTACTGGGACAGAGCTCCTACGAGCAGTACTTC CASSNLLGQSSYEQYF
NA TRBD1 TRBJ2-7 TRBV27 TGTGCCAGCAGTGTCGTACCGGGACAGGGTTACGAGCAGTACTTC CASSVVPGQGYEQYF
NA NA TRBJ2-3 TRBV6-5 TGTGCCAGCAGTTACTCAGGGAGAGATCATACGCAGTATTTT CASSYSGRDHTQYF
NA NA TRBJ1-5 TRBV4-1 TGCGCCAGCAGCCAAGATGGATTCCCAGGGAATCAGCCCCAGCATTTT CASSQDGFPGNQPQHF
NA TRBD2 TRBJ2-1 TRBV4-1 TGCGCCAGCAGCCAGCTTCTAGCGGGGGGTTACAATGAGCAGTTCTTC CASSQLLAGGYNEQFF
NA NA TRBJ1-5 TRBV7-9 TGTGCCAGCAGCTTAGACAGCAGCAATCAGCCCCAGCATTTT CASSLDSSNQPQHF
NA TRBD2 TRBJ2-1 TRBV11-2 TGTGCCAGCAGCTTAGCTCCCGGACTAGCGGGCCTCAATGAGCAGTTCTTC CASSLAPGLAGLNEQFF
NA NA TRBJ1-1 TRBV5-1 TGCGCCAGCAGCTTGAGCCAGGTAACCTACACTGAAGCTTTCTTT CASSLSQVTYTEAFF
NA NA TRBJ2-4 TRBV7-3 TGTGCCAGCAGCTTAGGAGGGGGCGAAAACATTCAGTACTTC CASSLGGGENIQYF
NA NA TRBJ1-6 TRBV28 TGTGCCAGCAGTTTCGGAGGGGCACAATCACCCCTCCACTTT CASSFGGAQSPLHF
NA NA TRBJ1-1 TRBV7-2 TGTGCCAGCAGCTTAGCTTTCGGGGCAACTGAAGCTTTCTTT CASSLAFGATEAFF
NA TRBD2 TRBJ2-1 TRBV4-3 TGCGCCAGCAGCCAAGATACGACGGGAGGGATATTTGAGCAGTTCTTC CASSQDTTGGIFEQFF
NA NA TRBJ1-4 TRBV4-1 TGCGCCAGCAGCTCCCGGACAGATGAAAAACTGTTTTTT CASSSRTDEKLFF
NA TRBD2 TRBJ2-7 TRBV6-5 TGTGCCAGCAGTTTAAGCGGGACTAACTACGAGCAGTACTTC CASSLSGTNYEQYF
NA NA TRBJ2-7 TRBV19 TGTGCCAGTAGTAGGCTAGCTTCGGTCCACGAGCAGTACTTC CASSRLASVHEQYF
NA NA TRBJ1-1 TRBV25-1 TGTGCCAGCAGTGTGTACCCCGACACAGGCATGAACACTGAAGCTTTCTTT CASSVYPDTGMNTEAFF
NA TRBD1 TRBJ2-7 TRBV19 TGTGCCAGTAGTATGGGGACAGGGGCCCCCTACGAGCAGTACTTC CASSMGTGAPYEQYF
NA TRBD2 TRBJ2-1 TRBV4-3 TGCGCCAGCAGCCAAGATTCCGCGGGAGGGTTCAATGAGCAGTTCTTC CASSQDSAGGFNEQFF
NA TRBD1 TRBJ2-2 TRBV4-1 TGCGCCAGCAGCCAGGGACAGCCCGGGGAGCTGTTTTTT CASSQGQPGELFF
NA NA TRBJ2-1 TRBV5-6 TGTGCCAGCAGCCCCGCTGACCATAAGCAGTTCTTC CASSPADHKQFF
NA NA TRBJ2-2 TRBV7-9 TGTGCCAGCAGCCCCCCCGGACAAAACACCGGGGAGCTGTTTTTT CASSPPGQNTGELFF
NA NA TRBJ2-3 TRBV13 TGTGCCAGCAGCTTAGAGGGGGGTAGCACAGATACGCAGTATTTT CASSLEGGSTDTQYF
NA TRBD1 TRBJ2-5 TRBV4-1 TGCGCCAGCAGCCCCCGGGACAGGGGCAAACCACCCCTCGGGACCCAGTACTTC CASSPRDRGKPPLGTQYF
NA TRBD2 TRBJ2-7 TRBV7-6 TGTGCCAGCAGCTTAGATGCGGGGGGGTCGTACGAGCAGTACTTC CASSLDAGGSYEQYF
NA NA TRBJ1-1 TRBV5-6 TGTGCCAGCACGAAGGTAGGGGAGGGTATGAACACTGAAGCTTTCTTT CASTKVGEGMNTEAFF
NA TRBD1 TRBJ2-3 TRBV5-6 TGTGCCAGCAGCCCACAGGGGCCAGATACGCAGTATTTT CASSPQGPDTQYF
few NA TRBJ1-5 TRBV4-1 TGCGCCAGCAGCCAAGATCGAGGGGCTGGCCAGCCCCAGCATTTT CASSQDRGAGQPQHF
NA TRBD1 TRBJ2-7 TRBV4-3 TGCGCCAGCAGCCAAACCGGGAGGGGACAGGGGGCTTTCTACGAGCAGTACTTC CASSQTGRGQGAFYEQYF